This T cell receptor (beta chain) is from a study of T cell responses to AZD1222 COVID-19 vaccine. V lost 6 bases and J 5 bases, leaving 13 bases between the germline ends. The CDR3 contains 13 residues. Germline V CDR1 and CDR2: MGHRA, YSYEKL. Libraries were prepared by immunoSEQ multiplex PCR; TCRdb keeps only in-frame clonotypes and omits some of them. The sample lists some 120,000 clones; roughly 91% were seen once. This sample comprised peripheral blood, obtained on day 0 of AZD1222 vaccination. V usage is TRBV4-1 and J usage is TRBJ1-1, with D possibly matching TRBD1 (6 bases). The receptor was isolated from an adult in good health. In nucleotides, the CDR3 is TGCGCCAGCAGAAAAGAGGGGGGAACTGAAGCTTTCTTT. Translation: CASRKEGGTEAFF.